One T cell receptor beta chain is described in this entry. The entry originates in a study of blood T cell repertoires in COVID-19. Whole-study context: Samples came from the United States, Italy and Spain, spanning acute and convalescent COVID-19. The analysed material was cDNA or gDNA that came from T cells, B-cell-depleted T cells, or PBMCs.

Per the original data handling: Scientists estimated how many nucleated cells there were by amplifying reference gene primers. Sequencing was performed with immunoSEQ multiplex PCR; in TCRdb, only in-frame clones are kept and a portion is missing. Clone size and V and J calls were adopted from that table, with D and trimming inferred from the DNA. In the table there are roughly 500,000 clones, 89% of which are singletons. Sequenced input: peripheral blood. This receptor was obtained from a man younger than 35 with COVID-19, enrolled during active disease.

Here the CDR3 DNA reads TGCGCCAGCAGTGAGTCGAAGTCAGGGTGGGACTACGAGCAGTACTTC. Its protein is CASSESKSGWDYEQYF. The V and J genes are TRBV10-1 and TRBJ2-7, with D perhaps matching TRBD1 (5 bases). Germline values: CDR1 WNHNN, CDR2 SYGVQD (reference sequence). The CDR3 has 16 residues. V gave up 0 bases and J gave up 3 bases, with 15 bases separating them.